The subject of this entry is one TCR beta chain. This specimen belongs to a study of blood T cell repertoires in COVID-19. Study details: Researchers got acute and convalescent COVID-19 samples from the United States, Italy and Spain. T cells, B-cell-depleted T cells, or PBMCs supplied cDNA or gDNA.

While infection was still active, Seattle patients were enrolled and then followed longitudinally. J lost 7 bases, V lost 0 bases, and 10 bases had no gene match. The CDR3 runs 16 residues. Germline assignment: CDR1 SGDLS and CDR2 YYNGEE. Per the original methods: The assay estimated nucleated cells by amplifying reference gene primers. Clones were sequenced by immunoSEQ multiplex PCR, and TCRdb holds only the in-frame ones, with some missing. The V and J calls and clone size come from that table; D and trimming were worked out from the DNA. The sample holds approximately 300,000 clones, roughly 90% seen once.

Sequencing was carried out using peripheral blood. The TCR sequence derives from a woman in her 30s with COVID-19, enrolled during active disease. J is TRBJ2-1 and V is TRBV9; TRBD2 agrees at 7 bases. CDR3 amino acids: CASSVVAGVAPNEQFF. The CDR3 DNA is TGTGCCAGCAGCGTAGTGGCGGGAGTGGCCCCAAATGAGCAGTTCTTC.